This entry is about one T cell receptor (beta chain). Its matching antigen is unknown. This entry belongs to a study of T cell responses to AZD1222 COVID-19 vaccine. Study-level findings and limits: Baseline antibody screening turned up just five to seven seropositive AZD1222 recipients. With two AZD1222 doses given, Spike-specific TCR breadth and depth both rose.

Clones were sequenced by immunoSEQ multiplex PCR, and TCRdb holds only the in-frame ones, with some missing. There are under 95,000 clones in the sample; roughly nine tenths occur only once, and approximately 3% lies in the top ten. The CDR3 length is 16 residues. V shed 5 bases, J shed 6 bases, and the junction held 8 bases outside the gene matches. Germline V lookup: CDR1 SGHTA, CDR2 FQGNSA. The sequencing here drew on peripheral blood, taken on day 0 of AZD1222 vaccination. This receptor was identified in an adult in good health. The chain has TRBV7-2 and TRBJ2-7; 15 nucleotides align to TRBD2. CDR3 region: CASSPRTSGRAFEQYF. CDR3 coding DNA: TGTGCCAGCAGCCCGCGGACTAGCGGGAGGGCCTTCGAGCAGTACTTC.